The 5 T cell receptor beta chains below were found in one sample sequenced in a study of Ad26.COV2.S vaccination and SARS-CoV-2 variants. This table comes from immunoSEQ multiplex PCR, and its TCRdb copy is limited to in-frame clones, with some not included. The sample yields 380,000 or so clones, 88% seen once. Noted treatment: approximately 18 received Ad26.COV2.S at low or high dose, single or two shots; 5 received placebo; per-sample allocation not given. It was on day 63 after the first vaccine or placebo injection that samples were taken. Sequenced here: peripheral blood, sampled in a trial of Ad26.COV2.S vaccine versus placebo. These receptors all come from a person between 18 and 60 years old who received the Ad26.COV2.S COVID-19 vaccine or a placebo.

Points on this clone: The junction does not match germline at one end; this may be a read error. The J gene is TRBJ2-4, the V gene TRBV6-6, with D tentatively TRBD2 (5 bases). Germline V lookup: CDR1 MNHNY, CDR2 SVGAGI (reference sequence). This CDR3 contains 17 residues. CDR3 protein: CASSRTNVGLAENIQYF. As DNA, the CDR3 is TGTGCCAGCAGTCGCACAAACGTAGGGCTAGCCGAAAACATTCAGTACTTC.

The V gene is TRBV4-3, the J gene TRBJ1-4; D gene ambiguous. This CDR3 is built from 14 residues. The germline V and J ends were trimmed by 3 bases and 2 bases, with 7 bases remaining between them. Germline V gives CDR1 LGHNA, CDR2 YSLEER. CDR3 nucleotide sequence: TGCGCCAGCAGCCACCACCTTACTAATGAAAAACTGTTTTTT. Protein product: CASSHHLTNEKLFF.

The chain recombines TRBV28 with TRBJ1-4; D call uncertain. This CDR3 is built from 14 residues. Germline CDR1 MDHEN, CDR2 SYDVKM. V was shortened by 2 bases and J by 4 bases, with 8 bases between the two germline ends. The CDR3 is CASSLPSNNEKLFF. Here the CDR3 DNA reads TGTGCCAGCAGTTTACCCAGTAATAATGAAAAACTGTTTTTT.

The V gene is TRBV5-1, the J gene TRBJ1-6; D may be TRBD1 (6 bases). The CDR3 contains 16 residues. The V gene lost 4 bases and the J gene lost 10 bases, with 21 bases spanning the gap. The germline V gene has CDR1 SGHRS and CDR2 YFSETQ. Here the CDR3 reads CASSLTGFAIGSPLHF. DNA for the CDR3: TGCGCCAGCAGCCTCACAGGGTTTGCCATTGGATCACCCCTCCACTTT. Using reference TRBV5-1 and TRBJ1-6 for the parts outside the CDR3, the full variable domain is KAGVTQTPRYLIKTRGQQVTLSCSPISGHRSVSWYQQTPGQGLQFLFEYFSETQRNKGNFPGRFSGRQFSNSRSEMNVSTLELGDSALYLCASSLTGFAIGSPLHFGNGTRLTVT.

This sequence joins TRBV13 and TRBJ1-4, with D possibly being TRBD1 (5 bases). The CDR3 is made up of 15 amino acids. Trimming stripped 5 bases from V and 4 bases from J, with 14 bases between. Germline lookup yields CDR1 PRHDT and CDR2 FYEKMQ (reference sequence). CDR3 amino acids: CASSVYRLLNEKLFF. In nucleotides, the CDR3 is TGTGCCAGCAGCGTTTACAGGTTACTTAATGAAAAACTGTTTTTT.